This paragraph reports one TCR beta chain. This specimen includes other DNA sequences encoding the same CDR3. Looked up from germline, CDR1 is LNHDA and CDR2 is SQIVND (reference sequence). Trimming shortened V by 1 base and J by 1 base, and 8 bases separated the two germline ends. The length of the CDR3 is 14 residues. The data belong to a study of blood T cell repertoires in COVID-19. In the study overall: Spain, Italy and the United States supplied samples that represented acute and convalescent COVID-19.

Only in-frame clones appear in the TCRdb table, and some are missing; sequencing was by immunoSEQ multiplex PCR. The sample holds roughly 200,000 clones; 70% to 90% are singletons and the top ten take about 3.3%. The clonotype was recovered from a man between 60 and 70 years old with acute or convalescent COVID-19. J is TRBJ2-7 and V is TRBV19; tentatively, D is TRBD2 (6 bases). Source material: peripheral blood. The CDR3 DNA reads as TGTGCCAGTAGTATAGGCAGCGGGTCCTACGAGCAGTACTTC. Its translation is CASSIGSGSYEQYF.